This section outlines one T cell receptor beta chain sequence together with its context. This CDR3 has 16 amino acids. Germline V lookup: CDR1 DFQATT, CDR2 SNEGSKA (reference sequence). This entry belongs to a study of human CD8 memory T cell subsets. Construction of TCR beta libraries was accomplished by means of UMI-labeled 5' RACE. From the 5' RACE reads, TCRdb lists one entry per CDR3 protein and no DNA. This sample's table has more than 7,500 distinct CDR3 sequences. The gene calls are TRBV20-1 and TRBJ1-1; TCRdb outputs TRBD1, but without DNA this stays unchecked. The sequenced material came from CD8+ T cells from PBMCs. This TCR came from a human donor in good health. CDR3: CSARDRLTGYNTEAFF.